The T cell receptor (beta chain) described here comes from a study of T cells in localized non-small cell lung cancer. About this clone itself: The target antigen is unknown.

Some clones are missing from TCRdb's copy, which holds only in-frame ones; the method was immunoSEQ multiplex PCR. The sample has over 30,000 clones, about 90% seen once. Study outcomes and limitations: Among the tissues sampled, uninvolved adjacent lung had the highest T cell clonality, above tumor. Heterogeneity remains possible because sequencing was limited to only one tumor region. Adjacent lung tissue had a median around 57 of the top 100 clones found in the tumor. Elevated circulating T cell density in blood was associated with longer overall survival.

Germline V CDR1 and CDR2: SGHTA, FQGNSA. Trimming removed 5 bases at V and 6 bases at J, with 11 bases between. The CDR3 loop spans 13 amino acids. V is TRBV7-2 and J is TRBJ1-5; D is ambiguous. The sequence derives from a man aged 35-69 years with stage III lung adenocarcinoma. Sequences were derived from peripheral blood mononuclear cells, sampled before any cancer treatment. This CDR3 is CASSLSTGQPQHF. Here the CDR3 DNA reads TGTGCCAGCAGCCTTTCGACGGGTCAGCCCCAGCATTTT.